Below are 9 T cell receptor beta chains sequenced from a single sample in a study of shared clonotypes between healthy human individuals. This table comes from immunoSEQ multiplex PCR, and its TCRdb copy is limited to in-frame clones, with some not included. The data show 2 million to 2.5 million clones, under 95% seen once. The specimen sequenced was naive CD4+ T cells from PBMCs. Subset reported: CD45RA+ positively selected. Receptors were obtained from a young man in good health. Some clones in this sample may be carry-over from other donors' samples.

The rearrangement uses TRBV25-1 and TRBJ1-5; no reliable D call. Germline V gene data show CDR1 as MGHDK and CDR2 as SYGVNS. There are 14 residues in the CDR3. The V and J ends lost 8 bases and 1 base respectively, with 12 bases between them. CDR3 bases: TGTGCCAGCGCCGGCGTGGGGAGCAATCAGCCCCAGCATTTT. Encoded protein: CASAGVGSNQPQHF.

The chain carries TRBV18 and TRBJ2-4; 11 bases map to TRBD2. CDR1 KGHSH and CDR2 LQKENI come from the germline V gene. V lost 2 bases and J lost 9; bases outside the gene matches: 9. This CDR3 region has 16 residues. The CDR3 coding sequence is TGTGCCAGCTCACCAGTAGCGGGAGGGGGTCAGAGCATTCAGTACTTC. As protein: CASSPVAGGGQSIQYF.

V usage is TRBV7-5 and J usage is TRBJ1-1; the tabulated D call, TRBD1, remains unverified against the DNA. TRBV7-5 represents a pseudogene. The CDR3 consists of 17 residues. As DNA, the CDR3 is TGTGCCAGAAGCTTAGTCAGGACAGGGGGCGCGTGGACTGAAGCTTTCTTT. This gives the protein CARSLVRTGGAWTEAFF.

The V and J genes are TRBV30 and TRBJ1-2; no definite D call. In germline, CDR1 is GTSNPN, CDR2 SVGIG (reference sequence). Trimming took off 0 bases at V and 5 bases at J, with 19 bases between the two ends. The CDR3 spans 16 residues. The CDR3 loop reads CAWSVREVAKKYGYTF. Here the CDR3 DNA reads TGTGCCTGGAGTGTGAGGGAGGTGGCGAAAAAGTATGGCTACACCTTC. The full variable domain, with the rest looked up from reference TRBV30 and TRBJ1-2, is SQTIHQWPATLVQPVGSPLSLECTVEGTSNPNLYWYRQAAGRGLQLLFYSVGIGQISSEVPQNLSASRPQDRQFILSSKKLLLSDSGFYLCAWSVREVAKKYGYTFGSGTRLTVV.

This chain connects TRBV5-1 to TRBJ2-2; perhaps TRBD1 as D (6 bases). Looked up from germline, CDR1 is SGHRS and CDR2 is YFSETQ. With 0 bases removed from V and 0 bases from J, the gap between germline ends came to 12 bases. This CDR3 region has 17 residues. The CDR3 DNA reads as TGCGCCAGCAGCTTGGTGCCAGGGGAGTCGAACACCGGGGAGCTGTTTTTT. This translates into CASSLVPGESNTGELFF.

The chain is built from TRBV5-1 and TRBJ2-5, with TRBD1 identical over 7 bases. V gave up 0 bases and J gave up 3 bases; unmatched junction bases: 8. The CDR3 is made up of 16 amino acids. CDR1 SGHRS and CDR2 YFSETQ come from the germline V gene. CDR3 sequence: CASSLASGGVEETQYF. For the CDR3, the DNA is TGCGCCAGCAGCTTGGCCTCAGGGGGAGTGGAAGAGACCCAGTACTTC. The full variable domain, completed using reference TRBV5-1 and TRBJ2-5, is KAGVTQTPRYLIKTRGQQVTLSCSPISGHRSVSWYQQTPGQGLQFLFEYFSETQRNKGNFPGRFSGRQFSNSRSEMNVSTLELGDSALYLCASSLASGGVEETQYFGPGTRLLVL.

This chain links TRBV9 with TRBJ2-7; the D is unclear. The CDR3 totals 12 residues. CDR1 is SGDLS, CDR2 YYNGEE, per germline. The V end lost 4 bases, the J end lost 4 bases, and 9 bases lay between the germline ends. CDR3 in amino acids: CASSINGYEQYF. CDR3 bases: TGTGCCAGCAGCATTAACGGGTACGAGCAGTACTTC.

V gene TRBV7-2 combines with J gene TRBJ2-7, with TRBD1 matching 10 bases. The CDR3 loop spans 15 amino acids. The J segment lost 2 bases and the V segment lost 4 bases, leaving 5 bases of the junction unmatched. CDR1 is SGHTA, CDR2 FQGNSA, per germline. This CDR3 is CASSSGTGVAYEQYF. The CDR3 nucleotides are TGTGCCAGCAGCTCCGGGACAGGGGTCGCCTACGAGCAGTACTTC.

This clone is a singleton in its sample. CDR3 amino acids: CASSDTVGFHEQYF. The CDR3 DNA sequence: TGTGCCAGCAGCGATACAGTAGGTTTCCACGAGCAGTACTTC. V usage is TRBV7-2 and J usage is TRBJ2-7; D not resolved. CDR1 SGHTA and CDR2 FQGNSA come from the germline V gene. The CDR3 consists of 14 residues. The V end lost 5 bases, the J end lost 5 bases, and 16 bases lay between the germline ends.